This entry lists 9 T cell receptor beta chains sequenced from one sample in a study of tumor and adjacent non-tumor tissue in lung cancer. The template was RNA from unsorted bulk tissue. A modified ARM-PCR protocol with three rounds of nested PCR amplified TCRbeta. TCRdb re-derived calls from the multiplex PCR reads in MiXCR, one entry per CDR3 protein. The data contain over 100,000 distinct CDR3 sequences, 60% to 80% of them seen just once; the ten biggest clones take up 37%. Sequenced sample: lung tumor tissue. Receptors were obtained from a woman aged 55-69 years with non-small cell lung cancer.

A note on this clonotype: This CDR3 fails to terminate in the conserved phenylalanine or tryptophan, so it likely reflects a read error. The chain combines TRBV12-3 or TRBV12-4 with TRBJ2-6; 8 bases are a match to TRBD1. V was pared by 9 bases and J by 2 bases, with 15 bases of the junction left unmatched. The CDR3 has 18 residues. DNA for the CDR3: TGTGCCAGTACCCCTAATACAGGGGGATCTACTGGGGCCAACGTCCTGACTATC. This sequence encodes CASTPNTGGSTGANVLTI.

As regards this clonotype: Just one base apart from a much larger clone, this may be a read error. CDR3 sequence reads: CTSADRGNTEAFF. The CDR3 DNA reads as TGTACCAGCGCGGACAGGGGTAACACTGAAGCTTTCTTT. The V call is TRBV6-2 or TRBV6-3, the J call TRBJ1-1, with TRBD1 identical over 9 bases. Germline assignment: CDR1 MNHEY and CDR2 SVGEGT. CDR3 length: 13 residues.

V is TRBV7-2 and J is TRBJ1-2, with 7 bases identical to TRBD1. V lost 5 bases, J lost 5 bases, and 14 bases stayed unmatched. Germline values: CDR1 SGHTA, CDR2 FQGNSA. CDR3 size: 16 residues. The CDR3: CASSPSGQRTRYGYTF. In nucleotides, the CDR3 is TGTGCCAGCAGCCCCTCGGGACAGAGGACTAGGTATGGCTACACCTTC.

V usage is TRBV6-6 and J usage is TRBJ2-2; D is perhaps TRBD1 (6 bases). This CDR3 contains 14 residues. Trimming removed 2 bases from V and 7 bases from J, with 11 bases in between. Germline values: CDR1 MNHNY, CDR2 SVGAGI (reference sequence). CDR3 sequence (DNA): TGTGCCAGCAGTTACGCAGGGGTGAACGGGGAGCTGTTTTTT. It specifies CASSYAGVNGELFF.

In regard to this clonotype: One end of the junction fails to match germline, which may point to a read error. The chain couples TRBV20-1 to TRBJ2-5; D is unresolved. From germline, CDR1 is DFQATT and CDR2 SNEGSKA (reference sequence). The CDR3 contains 12 residues. The DNA for the CDR3 is TGCAGTACTACGGCTCGCCTCCAGACCCAGTATTTC. Residues: CSTTARLQTQYF.

This clonotype was counted at least ten times. The CDR3 nucleotides are TGCAGTGCTAAACGGGGCGGAGATGACACCGGGGAGCTGTTTTTT. Its protein product is CSAKRGGDDTGELFF. V gene TRBV20-1 combines with J gene TRBJ2-2; either TRBD1 or TRBD2 may supply D (5 bases each). CDR1 is DFQATT, CDR2 SNEGSKA, per germline (reference sequence). Trimming took 4 bases from V and 3 from J, leaving 15 bases between them. The CDR3 sequence is 15 residues long.

As to this clonotype: It may be a read error: a sequence one base away is much more abundant. The chain combines TRBV6-2 or TRBV6-3 with TRBJ2-3; D not certain. The V end was cut by 7 bases, the J end by 0 bases, with 17 bases between. The CDR3 is 16 residues long. The germline gives CDR1 MNHEY, CDR2 SVGEGT. In nucleotides, the CDR3 is TGTGCCAGCAACGAGTGGAGCCGGATGAGCACAGATACGCAGTATTTT. Protein: CASNEWSRMSTDTQYF.

To note about this clonotype: This is likely a read error, given that the CDR3 carries no conserved phenylalanine or tryptophan at its end. The chain employs TRBV11-3 and TRBJ2-1; 7 nucleotides line up with TRBD2. Germline lookup yields CDR1 SGHNT and CDR2 YENEEA. The CDR3 spans 17 residues. The DNA for the CDR3 is TGTACCAGCAGCTTAGAGTTGATTGGCGGGAGCCACAATGAGCAGTTCTTA. It translates to CTSSLELIGGSHNEQFL.

A note on this clonotype: Being one base from a much bigger clone, this may be a read error. The chain carries TRBV29-1 and TRBJ2-5, with TRBD1 identical over 7 bases. The CDR3 extends over 11 amino acids. Germline V CDR1 and CDR2: SQVTM, ANQGSEA. The CDR3 nucleotides read TGCAGCGTTGCTCAGGGGGAGACCCATTACTTC. It yields the protein CSVAQGETHYF.